This T cell receptor (beta chain) was retrieved from a study of beta chain features in type 1 diabetes. Central memory, naive, regulatory and stem cell-like memory CD4+ cells were sorted by CD45RO/CCR7/CD25/CD127/CD95/CD27. J was trimmed by 2 bases and V by 3 bases; bases with no gene match: 18. CDR1 is SQVTM, CDR2 ANQGSEA, per germline. CDR3 size: 19 residues. The whole isolated RNA underwent reverse transcription, so sequencing captured expressed TCRB transcripts. Sequencing was performed with immunoSEQ multiplex PCR; in TCRdb, only in-frame clones are kept and a portion is missing. The sample holds 350,000 to 450,000 clones; approximately 15% are singletons and the top ten take approximately 0.038%.

The chain uses TRBV29-1 and TRBJ1-5, with 8 positions matching TRBD1. This receptor was identified in a man aged 30 to 45 in good health. Sample: naive CD4+ T cells from blood. The CDR3 sequence is CSVDACGAPGQGGNQPQHF. CDR3 bases: TGCAGCGTTGATGCTTGTGGGGCACCCGGACAGGGCGGCAATCAGCCCCAGCATTTT.